Shown below are 18 T cell receptor beta chains from a single sample sequenced in a study of brain T cells in children with intractable seizures. Produced via immunoSEQ multiplex PCR; TCRdb's table is partial and in-frame only. Here the sample spans tens of thousands of clones, just over 90% being singletons. The input for sequencing was peripheral blood, taken at surgery. The receptors were gathered from a boy less than two years old with tuberous sclerosis and intractable seizures.

The chain links TRBV6-5 to TRBJ1-2; no definite D call. The CDR3 is 15 amino acids. Germline-derived CDR1 and CDR2 are MNHEY and SVGAGI. Trimming removed 4 bases from V and 6 bases from J, with 18 bases in between. The CDR3 spells CASSSATVGVDGYTF. Written as DNA, the CDR3 is TGTGCCAGCAGTTCCGCGACCGTTGGGGTAGATGGCTACACCTTC.

V gene TRBV29-1 combines with J gene TRBJ2-3; 7 bases fit TRBD1. From germline, CDR1 is SQVTM and CDR2 ANQGSEA. The ends lost 7 bases at V and 3 bases at J; junction bases unmatched: 4. The CDR3 length is 12 residues. DNA of the CDR3: TGCAGCGGAGGGGGCGTTACAGATACGCAGTATTTT. Protein sequence: CSGGGVTDTQYF.

The chain couples TRBV27 to TRBJ1-1; D gene uncertain. Deletions cut 8 bases from V and 1 base from J, with 5 bases between. Per the germline V gene, CDR1 is MNHEY and CDR2 is SMNVEV (reference sequence). This CDR3 region has 11 residues. As DNA, the CDR3 is TGTGCCAGCTACTGGAACACTGAAGCTTTCTTT. Amino acids: CASYWNTEAFF.

The V and J genes are TRBV6-5 and TRBJ1-2; TRBD1 is a possible D gene (5 bases). The CDR3 spans 13 residues. Germline CDR1 MNHEY, CDR2 SVGAGI. The V gene lost 2 bases and the J gene lost 4 bases, with 8 bases spanning the gap. CDR3 in amino acids: CASSYAGPYGYTF. DNA of the CDR3: TGTGCCAGCAGTTACGCGGGACCCTATGGCTACACCTTC.

This clone was found once. The rearrangement uses TRBV3-1 (or the pseudogene TRBV3-2) and TRBJ2-1; 11 bases are a match to TRBD2. CDR3 length: 16 residues. After removal of 4 bases from V and 3 bases from J, the junction contained 5 bases not matched to a gene. CDR1 and CDR2 (germline): LGHDT, YNNKEL (reference sequence). CDR3 DNA sequence: TGTGCCAGCAGCCCAGAGGGGACTAGCGGCTACAATGAGCAGTTCTTC. It specifies CASSPEGTSGYNEQFF.

The chain carries TRBV7-9 and TRBJ1-4; D is uncertain. V was cut by 2 bases and J by 7 bases, with 11 bases left in between. The CDR3 loop spans 14 amino acids. Germline V gene lookup returns CDR1 SEHNR and CDR2 FQNEAQ (reference sequence). The CDR3 DNA sequence: TGTGCCAGCAGCTTAATAGGTTTACGTGAAAAACTGTTTTTT. This codes for CASSLIGLREKLFF.

The V and J genes are TRBV6-1 and TRBJ2-7; D may be TRBD1 (5 bases). CDR3 length: 17 amino acids. V was trimmed by 0 bases and J by 1 base, leaving 16 bases between them. The germline V gene has CDR1 MNHNS and CDR2 SASEGT. CDR3 protein: CASSEAVQGVLSYEQYF. DNA for the CDR3: TGTGCCAGCAGTGAAGCGGTCCAGGGTGTTTTGTCCTACGAGCAGTACTTC.

The gene calls are TRBV30 and TRBJ1-2; D is ambiguous. This CDR3 contains 11 residues. CDR1 is GTSNPN and CDR2 is SVGIG in the germline V gene (reference sequence). Trimming stripped 0 bases from V and 9 bases from J, with 8 bases between. CDR3 loop: CAWSVSGSYTF. For the CDR3, the DNA is TGTGCCTGGAGTGTTTCAGGCAGCTACACCTTC.

The rearrangement uses TRBV7-6 and TRBJ1-3, with D uncertain. Trimming cost V 5 bases and J 0 bases, with 14 bases left between them. Looked up from germline, CDR1 is SGHVS and CDR2 is FNYEAQ. The length of the CDR3 is 16 residues. CDR3 in amino acids: CASSPGLTRSGNTIYF. CDR3 DNA: TGTGCCAGCAGCCCTGGATTAACCCGCTCTGGAAACACCATATATTTT.

As to this clone: This sample includes further DNA sequences coding for the same CDR3. The V call is TRBV19, the J call TRBJ1-3, with 8 bases fitting TRBD1. Germline lookup yields CDR1 LNHDA and CDR2 SQIVND (reference sequence). V shed 3 bases and J 1 base; nucleotides not matched to a gene: 2. The CDR3 contains 15 residues. The CDR3 sequence: CASSIGQGSGNTIYF. The CDR3 DNA reads as TGTGCCAGTAGTATCGGACAGGGTTCTGGAAACACCATATATTTT.

The chain has TRBV12-2 and TRBJ2-2; the table's D call, TRBD2, has no DNA check behind it. TRBV12-2 represents a pseudogene. The CDR3 extends over 17 amino acids. The DNA of the CDR3 is TGTGCAAGTCGCTTGTTTGGGGGGGTGGTGAACACCGGGGAGCTGTTTTTT. Translation gives CASRLFGGVVNTGELFF.

The chain is built from TRBV3-1 (or the pseudogene TRBV3-2) and TRBJ2-3, with D perhaps being TRBD1 or TRBD2 (5 bases each). Trimming left V 4 bases short and J 2 bases short, with 19 bases between. Looked up from germline, CDR1 is LGHDT and CDR2 is YNNKEL (reference sequence). The CDR3 covers 17 residues. CDR3: CASSPPGLDFITDTQYF. DNA for the CDR3: TGTGCCAGCAGCCCCCCGGGGCTAGACTTTATCACAGATACGCAGTATTTT.

In DNA, the CDR3 is TGTGCCAGCACAAAAGGGACTAGCGGGGGAAATGAGCAGTTCTTC. It yields the protein CASTKGTSGGNEQFF. The rearrangement joins TRBV6-5 to TRBJ2-1; TRBD2 matches at 14 bases. Germline values: CDR1 MNHEY, CDR2 SVGAGI. J was trimmed by 7 bases and V by 7 bases; bases with no gene match: 6. The CDR3 runs 15 residues.

The V call is TRBV19, the J call TRBJ2-3, with D possibly being TRBD1 (6 bases). This CDR3 has 15 residues. CDR1 LNHDA and CDR2 SQIVND come from the germline V gene (reference sequence). V lost 5 bases and J lost 2, with 14 bases in between. CDR3 sequence reads: CASSRNQGYTDTQYF. CDR3 sequence (DNA): TGTGCCAGTAGTCGGAACCAGGGGTACACAGATACGCAGTATTTT.

The V and J genes are TRBV24-1 and TRBJ1-6, with a tentative D call TRBD1 (5 bases). The germline V gene has CDR1 KGHDR and CDR2 SFDVKD. Trimming took off 2 bases at V and 12 bases at J, with 7 bases between the two ends. There are 12 residues in the CDR3. DNA for the CDR3: TGTGCCACCAGTGATTCGGGGGGACCCCTCCACTTT. Amino acids: CATSDSGGPLHF.

The V and J genes are TRBV7-3 and TRBJ2-3, with D possibly being TRBD2 (5 bases). V was shortened by 5 bases and J by 4 bases, with 13 bases between the two germline ends. Germline CDR1 is SGHTA and CDR2 is FQGTGA. The CDR3 has 14 amino acids. The CDR3 DNA sequence: TGTGCCAGCAGCCCCGGAGGAGGCCCAGATACGCAGTATTTT. Its protein is CASSPGGGPDTQYF.

The chain couples TRBV19 to TRBJ1-1; D possibly corresponds to TRBD1 (6 bases). CDR3 length: 15 amino acids. Germline assignment: CDR1 LNHDA and CDR2 SQIVND (reference sequence). The ends were cut back, 1 base at V and 1 base at J, with 10 bases in the middle. The CDR3 reads CASSIGQGPNTEAFF. The CDR3 coding sequence is TGTGCCAGTAGTATAGGGCAGGGGCCGAACACTGAAGCTTTCTTT. Complete variable domain (other parts from reference TRBV19 and TRBJ1-1): DGGITQSPKYLFRKEGQNVTLSCEQNLNHDAMYWYRQDPGQGLRLIYYSQIVNDFQKGDIAEGYSVSREKKESFPLTVTSAQKNPTAFYLCASSIGQGPNTEAFFGQGTRLTVV.

V usage is TRBV11-2 and J usage is TRBJ2-3; D may correspond to TRBD1 or TRBD2 (6 bases each). Trimming cost V 1 base and J 0 bases, with 8 bases left between them. This CDR3 is 15 amino acids long. The germline CDR1 and CDR2 sequences are SGHAT and FQNNGV. CDR3 protein: CASSLGGASTDTQYF. The CDR3, as DNA: TGTGCCAGCAGCTTAGGGGGGGCTAGCACAGATACGCAGTATTTT.